This entry is about one TCR beta chain. The data stem from a study of cytomegalovirus exposure and HLA in healthy donors. PCR used 60 Vbeta primers and 13 Jbeta primers. Produced via immunoSEQ multiplex PCR; TCRdb's table is partial and in-frame only. The table includes around 64,000 clones, approximately 74% detected once. The germline gives CDR1 SQVTM, CDR2 ANQGSEA. The ends lost 7 bases at V and 1 base at J; junction bases unmatched: 7. There are 13 residues in the CDR3. What was sequenced was PBMCs. This chain connects TRBV29-1 to TRBJ2-7, with 7 bases identical to TRBD1. The receptor was derived from a woman aged 25 to 39 in good health and CMV-seropositive. The CDR3, as DNA: TGCAGCGCCCAGGGACAGAGGTCCTACGAGCAGTACTTC. Its translation: CSAQGQRSYEQYF.